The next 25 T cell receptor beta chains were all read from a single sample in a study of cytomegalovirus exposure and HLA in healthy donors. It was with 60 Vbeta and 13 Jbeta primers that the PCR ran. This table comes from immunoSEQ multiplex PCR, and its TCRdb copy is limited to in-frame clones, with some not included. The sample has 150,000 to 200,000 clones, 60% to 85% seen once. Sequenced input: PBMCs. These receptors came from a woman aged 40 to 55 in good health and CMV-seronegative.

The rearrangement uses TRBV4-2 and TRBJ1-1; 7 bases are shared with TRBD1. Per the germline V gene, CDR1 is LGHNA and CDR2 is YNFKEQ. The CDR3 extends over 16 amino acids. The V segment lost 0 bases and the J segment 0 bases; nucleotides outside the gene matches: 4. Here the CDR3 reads CASSQDKGAMNTEAFF. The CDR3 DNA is TGTGCCAGCAGCCAAGACAAGGGGGCAATGAACACTGAAGCTTTCTTT.

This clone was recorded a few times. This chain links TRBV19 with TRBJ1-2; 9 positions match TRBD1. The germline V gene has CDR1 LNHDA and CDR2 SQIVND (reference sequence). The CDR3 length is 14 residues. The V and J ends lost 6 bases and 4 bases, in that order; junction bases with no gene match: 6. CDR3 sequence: CASRDRGLIYGYTF. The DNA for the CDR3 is TGTGCCAGTAGGGACAGGGGCCTCATCTATGGCTACACCTTC. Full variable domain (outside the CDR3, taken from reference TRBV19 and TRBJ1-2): DGGITQSPKYLFRKEGQNVTLSCEQNLNHDAMYWYRQDPGQGLRLIYYSQIVNDFQKGDIAEGYSVSREKKESFPLTVTSAQKNPTAFYLCASRDRGLIYGYTFGSGTRLTVV.

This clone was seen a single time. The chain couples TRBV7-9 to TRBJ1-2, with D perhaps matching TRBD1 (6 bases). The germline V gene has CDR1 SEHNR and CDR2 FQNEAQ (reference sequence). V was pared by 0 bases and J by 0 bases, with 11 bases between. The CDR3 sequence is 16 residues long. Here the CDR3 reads CASSLAASGANYGYTF. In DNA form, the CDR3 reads TGTGCCAGCAGCTTAGCGGCGTCAGGGGCTAACTATGGCTACACCTTC.

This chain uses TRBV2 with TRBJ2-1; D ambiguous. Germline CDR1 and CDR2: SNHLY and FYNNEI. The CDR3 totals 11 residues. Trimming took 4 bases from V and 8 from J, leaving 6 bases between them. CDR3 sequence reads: CASSAEYEQFF. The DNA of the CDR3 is TGTGCCAGCAGTGCTGAGTATGAGCAGTTCTTC.

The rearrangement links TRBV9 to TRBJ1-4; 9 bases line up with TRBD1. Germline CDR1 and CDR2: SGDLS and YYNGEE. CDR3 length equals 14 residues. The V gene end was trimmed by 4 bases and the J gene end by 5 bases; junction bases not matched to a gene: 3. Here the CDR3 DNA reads TGTGCCAGCAGCATTGGGACAGGGAATGAAAAACTGTTTTTT. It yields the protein CASSIGTGNEKLFF. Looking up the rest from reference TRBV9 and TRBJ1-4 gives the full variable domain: DSGVTQTPKHLITATGQRVTLRCSPRSGDLSVYWYQQSLDQGLQFLIQYYNGEERAKGNILERFSAQQFPDLHSELNLSSLELGDSALYFCASSIGTGNEKLFFGSGTQLSVL.

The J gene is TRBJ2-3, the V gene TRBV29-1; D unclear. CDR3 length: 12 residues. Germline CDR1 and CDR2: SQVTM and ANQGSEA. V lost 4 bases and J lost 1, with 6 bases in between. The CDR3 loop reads CSVGQGTDTQYF. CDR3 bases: TGCAGCGTTGGGCAGGGCACAGATACGCAGTATTTT.

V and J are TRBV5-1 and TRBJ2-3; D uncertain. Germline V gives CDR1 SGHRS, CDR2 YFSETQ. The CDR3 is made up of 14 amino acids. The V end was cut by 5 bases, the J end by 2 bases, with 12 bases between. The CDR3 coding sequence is TGCGCCAGCAGTAATAGTTTGGTCACAGATACGCAGTATTTT. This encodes CASSNSLVTDTQYF.

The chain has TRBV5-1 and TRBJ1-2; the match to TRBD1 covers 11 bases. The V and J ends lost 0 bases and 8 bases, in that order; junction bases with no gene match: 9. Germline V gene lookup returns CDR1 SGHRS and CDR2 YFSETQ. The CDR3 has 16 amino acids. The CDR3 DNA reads TGCGCCAGCAGCTTGGGGCCCGAAGGGACAGGGGGAGGCTACACCTTC. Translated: CASSLGPEGTGGGYTF.

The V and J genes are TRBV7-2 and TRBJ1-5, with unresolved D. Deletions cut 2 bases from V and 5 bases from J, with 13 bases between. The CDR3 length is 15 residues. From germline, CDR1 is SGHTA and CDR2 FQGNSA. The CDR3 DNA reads TGTGCCAGCAGCTTAAGTGGCGGGGATTATCAGCCCCAGCATTTT. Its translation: CASSLSGGDYQPQHF.

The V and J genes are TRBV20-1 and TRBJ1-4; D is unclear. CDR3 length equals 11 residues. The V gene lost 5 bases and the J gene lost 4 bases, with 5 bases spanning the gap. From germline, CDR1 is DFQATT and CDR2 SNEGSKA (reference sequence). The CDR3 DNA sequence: TGCAGTGCTCCTTATAATGAAAAACTGTTTTTT. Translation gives CSAPYNEKLFF.

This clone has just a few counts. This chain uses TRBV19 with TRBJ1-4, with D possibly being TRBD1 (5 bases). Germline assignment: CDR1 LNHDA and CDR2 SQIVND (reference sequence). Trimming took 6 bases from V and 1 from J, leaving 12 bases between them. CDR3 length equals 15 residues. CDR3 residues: CASRKGILTNEKLFF. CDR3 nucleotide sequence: TGTGCCAGTAGGAAGGGGATCTTAACTAATGAAAAACTGTTTTTT. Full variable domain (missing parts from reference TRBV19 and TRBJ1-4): DGGITQSPKYLFRKEGQNVTLSCEQNLNHDAMYWYRQDPGQGLRLIYYSQIVNDFQKGDIAEGYSVSREKKESFPLTVTSAQKNPTAFYLCASRKGILTNEKLFFGSGTQLSVL.

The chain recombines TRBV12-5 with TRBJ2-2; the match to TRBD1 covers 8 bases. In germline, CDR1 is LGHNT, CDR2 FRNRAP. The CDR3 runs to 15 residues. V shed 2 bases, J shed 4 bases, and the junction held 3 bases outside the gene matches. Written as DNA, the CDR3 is TGTGCTAGTGGTTTGTTTGGACAGGGCACCGGGGAGCTGTTTTTT. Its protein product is CASGLFGQGTGELFF.

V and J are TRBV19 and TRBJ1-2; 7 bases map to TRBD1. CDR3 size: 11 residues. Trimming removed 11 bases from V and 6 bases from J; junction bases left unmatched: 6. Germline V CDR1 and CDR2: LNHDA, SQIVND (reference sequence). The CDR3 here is CAGDRTDGYTF. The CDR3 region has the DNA TGTGCCGGGGACAGAACCGATGGCTACACCTTC.

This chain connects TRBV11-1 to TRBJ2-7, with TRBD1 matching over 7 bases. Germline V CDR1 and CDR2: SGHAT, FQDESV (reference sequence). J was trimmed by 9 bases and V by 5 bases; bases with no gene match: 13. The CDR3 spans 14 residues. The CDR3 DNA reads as TGTGCCAGCAGCCCCCCCTATCAGGGGGTGTGGCAGTACTTC. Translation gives CASSPPYQGVWQYF.

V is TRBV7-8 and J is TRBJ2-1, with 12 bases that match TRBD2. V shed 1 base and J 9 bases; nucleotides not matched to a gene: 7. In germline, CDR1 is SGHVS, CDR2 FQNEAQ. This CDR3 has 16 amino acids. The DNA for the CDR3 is TGTGCCAGCAGCTTAGGGAGACTAGCGGGAGATCGTGAGCAGTTCTTC. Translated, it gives CASSLGRLAGDREQFF.

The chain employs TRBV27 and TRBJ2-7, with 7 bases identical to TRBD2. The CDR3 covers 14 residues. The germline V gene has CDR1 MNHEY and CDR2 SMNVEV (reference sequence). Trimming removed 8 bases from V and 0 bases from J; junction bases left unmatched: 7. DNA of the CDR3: TGTGCCAGCTGTTCTAGCGGTAACTCCTACGAGCAGTACGTC. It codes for CASCSSGNSYEQYV.

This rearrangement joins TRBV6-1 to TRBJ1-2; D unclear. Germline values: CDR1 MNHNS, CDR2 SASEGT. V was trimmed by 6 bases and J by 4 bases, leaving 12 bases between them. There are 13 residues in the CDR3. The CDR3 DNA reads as TGTGCCAGCAGGGAGGGCTCTACCTATGGCTACACCTTC. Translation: CASREGSTYGYTF.

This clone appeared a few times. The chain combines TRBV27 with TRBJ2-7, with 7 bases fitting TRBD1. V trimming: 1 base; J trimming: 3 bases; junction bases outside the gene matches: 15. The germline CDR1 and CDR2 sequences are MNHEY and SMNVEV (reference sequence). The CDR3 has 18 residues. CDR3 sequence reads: CASSLFGTVSPQYYEQYF. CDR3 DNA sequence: TGTGCCAGCAGTTTATTCGGGACAGTTTCACCTCAGTACTACGAGCAGTACTTC.

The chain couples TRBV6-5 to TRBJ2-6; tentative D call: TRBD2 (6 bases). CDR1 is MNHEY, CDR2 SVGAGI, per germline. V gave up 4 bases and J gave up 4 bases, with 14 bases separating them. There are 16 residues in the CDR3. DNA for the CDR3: TGTGCCAGCAGTTTTAGAGGAGCGGGCGGGGCCAACGTCCTGACTTTC. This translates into CASSFRGAGGANVLTF.

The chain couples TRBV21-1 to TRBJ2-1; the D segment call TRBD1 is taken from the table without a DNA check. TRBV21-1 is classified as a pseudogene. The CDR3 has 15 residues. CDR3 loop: CASSRKLEGAGEQFF. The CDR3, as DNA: TGTGCCAGCAGCAGAAAGTTGGAGGGGGCCGGTGAGCAGTTCTTC.

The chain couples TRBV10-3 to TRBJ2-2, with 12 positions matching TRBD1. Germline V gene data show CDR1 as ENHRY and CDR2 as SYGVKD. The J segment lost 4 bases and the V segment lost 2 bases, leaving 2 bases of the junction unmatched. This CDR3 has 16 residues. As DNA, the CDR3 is TGTGCCATCAGTGAGCCGGGACAGGGGGCCACCGGGGAGCTGTTTTTT. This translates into CAISEPGQGATGELFF.

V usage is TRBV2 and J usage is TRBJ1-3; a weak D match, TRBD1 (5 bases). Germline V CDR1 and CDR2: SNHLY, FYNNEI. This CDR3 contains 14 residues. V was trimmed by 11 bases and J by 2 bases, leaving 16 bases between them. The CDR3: CAGVREGAGNTIYF. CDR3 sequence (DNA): TGTGCCGGTGTCAGGGAAGGCGCTGGAAACACCATATATTTT.

Here the CDR3 reads CASSQDPGQGAAGTDTQYF. In nucleotides, the CDR3 is TGCGCCAGCAGCCAAGACCCGGGACAGGGGGCGGCGGGCACAGATACGCAGTATTTT. The chain joins TRBV4-3 to TRBJ2-3; TRBD1 agrees at 12 bases. Germline CDR1 is LGHNA and CDR2 is YSLEER. Losses at the gene ends were 0 bases for V and 1 base for J; bases not matched to a gene: 8. This CDR3 contains 19 residues.

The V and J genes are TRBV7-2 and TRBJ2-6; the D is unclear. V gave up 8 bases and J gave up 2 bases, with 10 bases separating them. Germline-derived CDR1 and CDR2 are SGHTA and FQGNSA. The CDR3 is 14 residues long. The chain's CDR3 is CASLTSAGANVLTF. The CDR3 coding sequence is TGTGCCAGCCTGACCAGCGCTGGGGCCAACGTCCTGACTTTC.

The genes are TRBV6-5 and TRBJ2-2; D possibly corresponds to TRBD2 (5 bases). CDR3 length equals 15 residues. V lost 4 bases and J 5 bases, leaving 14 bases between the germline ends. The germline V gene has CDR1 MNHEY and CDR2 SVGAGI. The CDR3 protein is CASSLPPGLTGELFF. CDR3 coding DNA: TGTGCCAGCAGTTTGCCTCCTGGACTGACCGGGGAGCTGTTTTTT.